This TCR beta chain was identified during a study of OX40 agonist ivuxolimab in advanced cancers. Study overall: Patients enrolled in dose escalation were diagnosed with hepatocellular carcinoma, melanoma, renal cell or head and neck cancer.

The protocol was immunoSEQ multiplex PCR, while the TCRdb copy is restricted to in-frame clones and leaves out a portion. The sample includes under 100,000 clones, roughly 89% of them seen just once. This receptor was identified in an adult with an advanced solid tumor such as melanoma, head and neck, liver or kidney cancer. This material consisted of CD4+ or CD8+ T cells sorted from blood, taken in a trial of the OX40 agonist ivuxolimab.

Written as DNA, the CDR3 is TGTGCCAGCAGTTACTCGCCAGGGTTGGAGACCCAGTACTTC. Translating gives CASSYSPGLETQYF. V and J are TRBV6-6 and TRBJ2-5; D might be TRBD1 (5 bases). This CDR3 comprises 14 residues. Germline V lookup: CDR1 MNHNY, CDR2 SVGAGI (reference sequence). V lost 0 bases and J lost 5, with 10 bases in between.